Following are 24 T cell receptor beta chains from one sample sequenced in a study of T cells in Graves' hyperthyroidism and ophthalmopathy. It was RNA transcripts that yielded the amplified TCR beta CDR3 regions. Researchers ran a first-round RT-PCR on the TCR CDR3 using the HTBI primer set. One entry per CDR3 protein results from TCRdb running MiXCR on the multiplex PCR reads. The profile shows about 98,000 distinct CDR3 sequences, 35% to 45% of them singletons. What was sequenced was peripheral blood or thyroid tissue (not recorded which). The receptors were gathered from a woman between 25 and 40 years old with Graves' hyperthyroidism.

The chain carries TRBV19 and TRBJ1-5; the D gene is possibly TRBD1 (6 bases). This CDR3 has 16 amino acids. Deletions cut 9 bases from V and 1 base from J, with 19 bases between. Looked up from germline, CDR1 is LNHDA and CDR2 is SQIVND (reference sequence). The CDR3 DNA reads as TGTGCCAGCTGGGGCAGGGGTCTCCTCAGCAATCAGCCCCAGCATTTT. Its protein product is CASWGRGLLSNQPQHF.

The genes are TRBV2 and TRBJ2-5; D is possibly TRBD1 (6 bases). This CDR3 comprises 16 residues. Between the trimmed V and J ends, which lost 5 bases and 0 bases, there was a span of 16 bases. Looked up from germline, CDR1 is SNHLY and CDR2 is FYNNEI. The CDR3 region is CASSSNPGQNQETQYF. The CDR3, as DNA: TGTGCCAGCAGTTCGAATCCGGGACAAAACCAAGAGACCCAGTACTTC.

There are many counts of this clonotype. The rearrangement joins TRBV28 to TRBJ2-7; D possibly corresponds to TRBD1 (6 bases). V gave up 5 bases and J gave up 3 bases, with 11 bases separating them. Per germline, CDR1 MDHEN and CDR2 SYDVKM. The CDR3 covers 13 residues. CDR3 coding DNA: TGTGCCAGCAGTACCACAGGGAGCTACGAGCAGTACTTC. Protein product: CASSTTGSYEQYF.

V is TRBV2 and J is TRBJ2-5, with D perhaps TRBD1 or TRBD2 (6 bases each). Trimming left V 3 bases short and J 5 bases short, with 13 bases between. Per the germline V gene, CDR1 is SNHLY and CDR2 is FYNNEI. CDR3 size: 14 residues. Written as DNA, the CDR3 is TGTGCCAGCAGTGACGTGGGGGGCGGCGAGACCCAGTACTTC. Translating it yields CASSDVGGGETQYF.

This clonotype was seen many times. This chain joins TRBV20-1 and TRBJ1-1; TRBD1 aligns across 8 bases. Trimming at V came to 4 bases and at J to 4 bases, leaving 2 bases not matched to a gene. Germline lookup yields CDR1 DFQATT and CDR2 SNEGSKA (reference sequence). This CDR3 spans 12 amino acids. The CDR3 DNA follows: TGCAGTGCTATCACAGGGGGCACTGAAGCTTTCTTT. Amino acid sequence: CSAITGGTEAFF.

This clonotype was found once. The rearrangement uses TRBV14 and TRBJ1-5, with D tentatively TRBD1 (5 bases). Trimming removed 1 base from V and 13 bases from J, with 20 bases in between. Germline V gives CDR1 SGHDN, CDR2 FVKESK. The CDR3 sequence is 15 residues long. The CDR3 loop is CASSQGGLAVGEQHF. Written as DNA, the CDR3 is TGTGCCAGCAGCCAAGGGGGACTAGCGGTTGGCGAGCAGCATTTT.

This clonotype was seen repeatedly, ten times or more. The chain combines TRBV5-1 with TRBJ1-2; tentative D call: TRBD1 (6 bases). The CDR3 runs to 16 residues. V lost 0 bases to trimming and J lost 4 bases, with 16 bases between them. The germline V gene encodes CDR1 SGHRS and CDR2 YFSETQ. The CDR3 DNA sequence: TGCGCCAGCAGCTTGGATCCCGGGGGCTTTGGCTATGGCTACACCTTC. This translates into CASSLDPGGFGYGYTF.

This clonotype was counted only a few times. At one of its ends the junction is not consistent with the germline gene, which may arise from a read error. The chain joins TRBV28 to TRBJ1-2; D ambiguous. Germline assignment: CDR1 MDHEN and CDR2 SYDVKM. CDR3 size: 12 residues. Here the CDR3 reads CASSPNNRGLLF. In DNA, the CDR3 is TGTGCCAGCAGCCCGAATAACCGCGGTCTTCTCTTC.

The chain links TRBV7-9 to TRBJ2-1; TRBD2 agrees at 13 bases. Germline lookup yields CDR1 SEHNR and CDR2 FQNEAQ (reference sequence). The CDR3 sequence is 15 residues long. The V gene end was trimmed by 5 bases and the J gene end by 6 bases; junction bases not matched to a gene: 4. For the CDR3, the DNA is TGTGCCAGCAGCCTACGGACTAGCGGGAGCAATGAGCAGTTCTTC. It is translated as CASSLRTSGSNEQFF.

The gene calls are TRBV20-1 and TRBJ2-3; 12 bases agree with TRBD2. Germline V CDR1 and CDR2: DFQATT, SNEGSKA (reference sequence). The CDR3 runs to 15 residues. Trimming at V came to 6 bases and at J to 0 bases, leaving 4 bases not matched to a gene. CDR3 nucleotides: TGCAGTGCAATAGGACTAGCGGGGAGCACAGATACGCAGTATTTT. Translation gives CSAIGLAGSTDTQYF.

There are many counts of this clonotype. The chain employs TRBV19 and TRBJ1-5, with D possibly TRBD1 on 6 matching bases. CDR1 and CDR2 from the germline V gene are LNHDA and SQIVND (reference sequence). Between the trimmed V and J ends, which lost 9 bases and 5 bases, there was a span of 17 bases. CDR3 length: 14 residues. The CDR3 here is CASWGRGFYQPQHF. The CDR3 DNA reads TGTGCCAGCTGGGGCAGGGGTTTCTATCAGCCCCAGCATTTT.

A single count supports this clonotype. CDR3 coding DNA: TGTGCCAGCAGTAGTAGACAGGCGAACACCGGGGAGCTGTTTTTT. It specifies CASSSRQANTGELFF. The chain is built from TRBV7-3 and TRBJ2-2; D may be TRBD1 (6 bases). The CDR3 has 15 residues. V was shortened by 6 bases and J by 0 bases, with 11 bases between the two germline ends. Germline CDR1 and CDR2: SGHTA and FQGTGA. The variable domain in full, completed from reference TRBV7-3 and TRBJ2-2, reads GAGVSQTPSNKVTEKGKYVELRCDPISGHTALYWYRQSLGQGPEFLIYFQGTGAADDSGLPNDRFFAVRPEGSVSTLKIQRTERGDSAVYLCASSSRQANTGELFFGEGSRLTVL.

To note about this clonotype: Its ends do not fully match the called genes, so a read error is possible. V gene TRBV2 combines with J gene TRBJ2-3; the D gene is possibly TRBD1 (5 bases). This CDR3 has 16 amino acids. The V gene's germline CDR1 is SNHLY and CDR2 FYNNEI. CDR3 DNA: TGTGCCAGCAGCCAACCTCAGGGCTTCAGTGCAGATACACAGTATTTT. Amino acids: CASSQPQGFSADTQYF.

This clonotype is a singleton in its sample. The J gene is TRBJ2-5, the V gene TRBV15, with 11 nucleotides matching TRBD2. V lost 2 bases, J lost 4 bases, and 6 bases stayed unmatched. CDR3 length: 16 residues. Germline CDR1 is LNHNV and CDR2 is YYDKDF (reference sequence). CDR3 in DNA: TGTGCCACCAGCAGACACGGAGGGACTAGCGGAGAGACCCAGTACTTC. Translation: CATSRHGGTSGETQYF.

This clonotype appeared many times. The CDR3 sequence: CASSLSDRDYEQYF. In DNA, the CDR3 is TGTGCCAGCAGTCTTTCGGACAGGGACTACGAGCAGTACTTC. The V gene is TRBV3-1, the J gene TRBJ2-7; TRBD1 matches at 8 bases. CDR1 and CDR2 from the germline V gene are LGHDT and YNNKEL (reference sequence). The length of the CDR3 is 14 residues. J gave up 3 bases and V 6 bases, and 7 bases lay outside the gene matches.

This clonotype was counted ten times or more. This chain joins TRBV2 and TRBJ1-2; D gene ambiguous. CDR3 length equals 14 residues. Trimming shortened V by 3 bases and J by 2 bases, and 10 bases separated the two germline ends. Per the germline V gene, CDR1 is SNHLY and CDR2 is FYNNEI. CDR3 sequence (DNA): TGTGCCAGCAGTGATACGGCCAGCAACTATGGCTACACCTTC. It specifies CASSDTASNYGYTF.

As for this clonotype: As the CDR3 is not closed by the conserved phenylalanine or tryptophan, this likely results from a read error. The DNA is left out, because the CDR3 cannot be placed on it with certainty; the CDR3 is given as TCRdb lists it. V is TRBV7-2 and J is TRBJ2-5; TRBD2 was called by the table and not checked on the DNA. A total of 14 residues make up the CDR3, ends included. Germline assignment: CDR1 SGHTA and CDR2 FQGNSA. CDR3 sequence reads: CASSSAGFTETQHY.

The J gene is TRBJ1-3, the V gene TRBV19; D may be TRBD1 (6 bases). The CDR3 is 15 residues long. Germline V CDR1 and CDR2: LNHDA, SQIVND (reference sequence). Trimming cost V 6 bases and J 0 bases, with 12 bases left between them. The DNA of the CDR3 is TGTGCCAGTAGGCCCGGACAGCTCTCTGGAAACACCATATATTTT. Its protein product is CASRPGQLSGNTIYF.

This clonotype occurred many times. The chain links TRBV27 to TRBJ1-5, with D perhaps matching TRBD1 (5 bases). V was shortened by 3 bases and J by 2 bases, with 11 bases between the two germline ends. CDR3 length equals 15 residues. Per germline, CDR1 MNHEY and CDR2 SMNVEV (reference sequence). The chain's CDR3 is CASSFAGTGNQPQHF. CDR3 sequence (DNA): TGTGCCAGCAGTTTCGCAGGGACGGGCAATCAGCCCCAGCATTTT.

In its sample, this clonotype was seen many times. The chain uses TRBV20-1 and TRBJ2-5, with 9 bases identical to TRBD2. From germline, CDR1 is DFQATT and CDR2 SNEGSKA (reference sequence). This CDR3 region has 14 residues. V was clipped by 1 base and J by 5 bases; unmatched bases: 5. The CDR3 loop reads CSARGSGRAETQYF. DNA for the CDR3: TGCAGTGCTAGAGGTAGCGGGAGAGCTGAGACCCAGTACTTC.

This clonotype was recorded many times. The chain couples TRBV4-2 to TRBJ2-5; tentative D call: TRBD2 (6 bases). V was trimmed by 0 bases and J by 5 bases, leaving 10 bases between them. The CDR3 sequence is 14 residues long. Per the germline V gene, CDR1 is LGHNA and CDR2 is YNFKEQ. Written as DNA, the CDR3 is TGTGCCAGCAGCCAAGATTTCCGGGGGGAGACCCAGTACTTC. It translates to CASSQDFRGETQYF.

The chain uses TRBV19 and TRBJ1-1, with D unclear. The CDR3 length is 15 residues. CDR1 and CDR2 from the germline V gene are LNHDA and SQIVND (reference sequence). Trimming shortened V by 5 bases and J by 6 bases, and 19 bases separated the two germline ends. The CDR3 loop is CASSPALLLRPEAFF. The CDR3 nucleotides read TGTGCCAGTAGTCCCGCATTATTATTGCGGCCTGAAGCTTTCTTT. The full variable domain, with the rest looked up from reference TRBV19 and TRBJ1-1, is DGGITQSPKYLFRKEGQNVTLSCEQNLNHDAMYWYRQDPGQGLRLIYYSQIVNDFQKGDIAEGYSVSREKKESFPLTVTSAQKNPTAFYLCASSPALLLRPEAFFGQGTRLTVV.

The rearrangement links TRBV7-3 to TRBJ1-2; 11 bases match TRBD1. The CDR3 sequence is 16 residues long. The V and J ends lost 3 bases and 2 bases, in that order; junction bases with no gene match: 5. The V gene's germline CDR1 is SGHTA and CDR2 FQGTGA. The CDR3 sequence is CASSFFGTGGNYGYTF. The CDR3 coding sequence is TGTGCCAGCAGCTTTTTCGGGACAGGGGGGAACTATGGCTACACCTTC.

This clonotype came up many times. In nucleotides, the CDR3 is TGTGCCAGCAGTCTCAATCAGCCCCAGCATTTT. Its protein is CASSLNQPQHF. The chain combines TRBV28 with TRBJ1-5, with D hard to call. V lost 5 bases and J 3 bases, leaving 2 bases between the germline ends. CDR1 is MDHEN and CDR2 is SYDVKM in the germline V gene. The CDR3 is 11 amino acids.